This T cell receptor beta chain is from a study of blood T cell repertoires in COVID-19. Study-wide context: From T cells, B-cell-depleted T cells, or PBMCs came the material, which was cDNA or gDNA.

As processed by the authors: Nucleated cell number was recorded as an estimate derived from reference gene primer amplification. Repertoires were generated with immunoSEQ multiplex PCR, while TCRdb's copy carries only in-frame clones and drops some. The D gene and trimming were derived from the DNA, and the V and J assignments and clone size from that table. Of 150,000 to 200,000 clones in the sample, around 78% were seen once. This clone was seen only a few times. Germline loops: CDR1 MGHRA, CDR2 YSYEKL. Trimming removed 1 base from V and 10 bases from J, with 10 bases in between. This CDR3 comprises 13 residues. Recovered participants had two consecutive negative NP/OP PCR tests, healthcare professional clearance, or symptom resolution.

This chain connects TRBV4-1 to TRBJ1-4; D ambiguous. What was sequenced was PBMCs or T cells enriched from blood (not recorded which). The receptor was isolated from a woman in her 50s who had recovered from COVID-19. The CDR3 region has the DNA TGCGCCAGCAGCCAAGGATGGGCCGGAAAACTGTTTTTT. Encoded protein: CASSQGWAGKLFF.